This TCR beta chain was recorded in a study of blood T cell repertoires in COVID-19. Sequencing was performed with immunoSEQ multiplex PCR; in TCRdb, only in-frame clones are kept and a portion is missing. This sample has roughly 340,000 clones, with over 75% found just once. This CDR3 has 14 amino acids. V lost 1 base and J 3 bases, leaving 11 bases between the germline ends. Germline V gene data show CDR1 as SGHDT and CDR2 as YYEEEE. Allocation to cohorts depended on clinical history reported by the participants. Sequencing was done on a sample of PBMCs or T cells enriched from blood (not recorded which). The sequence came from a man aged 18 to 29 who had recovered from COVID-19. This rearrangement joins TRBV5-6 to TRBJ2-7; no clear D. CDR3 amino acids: CASSLKPYFYEQYF. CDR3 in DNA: TGTGCCAGCAGCTTGAAGCCATATTTCTACGAGCAGTACTTC.